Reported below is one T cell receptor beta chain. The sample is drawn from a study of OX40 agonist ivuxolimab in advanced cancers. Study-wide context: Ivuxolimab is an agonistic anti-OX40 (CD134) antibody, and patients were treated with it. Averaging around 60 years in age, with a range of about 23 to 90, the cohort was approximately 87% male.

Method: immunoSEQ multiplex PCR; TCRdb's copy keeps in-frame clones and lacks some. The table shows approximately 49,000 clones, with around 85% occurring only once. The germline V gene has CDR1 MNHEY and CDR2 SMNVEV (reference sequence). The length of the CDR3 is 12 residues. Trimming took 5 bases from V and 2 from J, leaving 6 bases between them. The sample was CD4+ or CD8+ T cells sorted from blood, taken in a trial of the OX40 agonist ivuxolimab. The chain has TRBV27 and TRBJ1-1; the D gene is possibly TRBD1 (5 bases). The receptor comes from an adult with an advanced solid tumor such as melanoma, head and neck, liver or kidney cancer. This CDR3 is CASSQGNTEAFF. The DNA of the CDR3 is TGTGCCAGCAGTCAGGGCAACACTGAAGCTTTCTTT.